These T cell receptor beta chains were read from a single sample in a study of cytomegalovirus exposure and HLA in healthy donors. The table came from immunoSEQ multiplex PCR; TCRdb's copy has only in-frame clones and leaves some out. Here the sample spans under 200,000 clones, about 80% being singletons. Sequencing was done on a sample of PBMCs. These receptors were collected from a man between 60 and 75 years old in good health and CMV-seronegative. Both conserved end residues are part of each CDR3.

>TRBJ1-1|TRBV5-6
CASSLGAGGDTEAFF
>TRBJ1-1|TRBV9
CASSVGEGVGGDTEAFF
>TRBJ1-1|TRBV7-3
CASSLEGVDTEAFF
>TRBJ2-3|TRBV29-1
CSTRVLLDTTDTQYF
>TRBJ2-1|TRBV7-2
CASSNRQGHEQFF
>TRBJ2-7|TRBV5-6
CASSPGISYEQYF
>TRBJ2-2|TRBV2
CASSELTGGTGELFF
>TRBJ2-3|TRBV27
CASSDTALAGFGTQYF
>TRBJ2-1|TRBV7-2
CASSFRQSDNEQFF
>TRBJ1-1|TRBV28
CASSLRTGYTEAFF
>TRBJ2-7|TRBV4-1
CASSQDRTVGSYEQYF
>TRBJ2-7|TRBV6-6
CASSGWTGSSEQYF
>TRBJ2-5|TRBV6-6
CASSYPGGGQETQYF
>TRBJ1-5|TRBV6-6
CASSYLGNQPQNF
>TRBJ2-3|TRBV5-1
CASSLSARHTSTDTQYF
>TRBJ2-7|TRBV5-1
CASSPRDTSYEQYF
>TRBJ2-7|TRBV19
CASRGAARSYEQYF
>TRBJ2-4|TRBV19
CASSPRTENIQYF
>TRBJ2-1|TRBV7-8
CASSISRGPYNEQFF
>TRBJ1-4|TRBV10-3
CAISGSEGDNEKLFF
>TRBJ2-2|TRBV19
CASSIDEGTGELFF
>TRBJ1-1|TRBV7-2
CASVGTGQNTEAFF
>TRBJ1-1|TRBV15
CATSIDTGGLTEAFF
>TRBJ2-1|TRBV11-2
CASSLLGDRGGEQFF
>TRBJ1-5|TRBV30
CAWSVGRNQPQHF
>TRBJ2-5|TRBV18
CASSPGLAEETQYF
>TRBJ2-1|TRBV5-1
CASSYGSSYNEQFF
>TRBJ1-1|TRBV19
CASKATGGLGTEAFF
>TRBJ1-6|TRBV7-9
CAGAVNNSPLHF
>TRBJ1-1|TRBV29-1
CSANRGENTEAFF
>TRBJ2-7|TRBV28
CASNWGGNEQYF
>TRBJ2-2|TRBV5-4
CASSFGGRTGELFF
>TRBJ2-7|TRBV2
CASILAQGAKEQYF
>TRBJ1-1|TRBV6-5
CASSWGQGAANTEAFF
>TRBJ1-4|TRBV10-3
CAIRAGTGINEKLFF
>TRBJ2-5|TRBV14
CASSQRRGLTVTQYF
>TRBJ2-1|TRBV5-1
CASSSLDSNEQFF
>TRBJ2-1|TRBV13
CASSLGLAGGNNERFF
>TRBJ2-7|TRBV7-7
CASSPLTSSYEQYF
>TRBJ1-2|TRBV5-1
CASSLGQGNGYTF
>TRBJ1-2|TRBV30
CAWSPRTGSSPRYGYTF
>TRBJ1-2|TRBV10-2
CASKTGNSYGYTF
>TRBJ1-1|TRBV6-1
CASSETGTVNTEAFF
>TRBJ2-5|TRBV19
CASSLRTGGGETQYF